This T cell receptor beta chain was recovered during a study of blood T cell repertoires in COVID-19. The V end lost 4 bases, the J end lost 5 bases, and 14 bases lay between the germline ends. The CDR3 is made up of 14 amino acids. CDR1 LGHDT and CDR2 YNNKEL come from the germline V gene (reference sequence). The method was immunoSEQ multiplex PCR; TCRdb's version includes in-frame clones alone and lacks a portion of them. The sample has about 400,000 clones; over 75% are singletons. This chain joins TRBV3-1 (or the pseudogene TRBV3-2) and TRBJ2-5; D gene ambiguous. The sequenced sample was PBMCs or T cells enriched from blood (not recorded which). The TCR sequence derives from a woman aged 40 to 50 with acute COVID-19. The CDR3 coding sequence is TGTGCCAGCAGCCCCGGGTCTTCCGGGGAGACCCAGTACTTC. Its translation is CASSPGSSGETQYF.